The 3 T cell receptor beta chains presented below share a single source sample, sequenced in a study of T cell responses to AZD1222 COVID-19 vaccine. Data came from immunoSEQ multiplex PCR; TCRdb stores just in-frame clones and leaves some out. The top ten hold under 8% of the sample, which has approximately 180,000 clones, 75% to 90% seen once. The sample in question was peripheral blood, obtained on day 0 of AZD1222 vaccination. These receptors were taken from an adult in good health.

This clone was detected once. The rearrangement uses TRBV10-3 and TRBJ2-7; TRBD1 agrees at 10 bases. The CDR3 covers 13 residues. Germline V lookup: CDR1 ENHRY, CDR2 SYGVKD. V lost 11 bases, J lost 5 bases, and 9 bases stayed unmatched. For the CDR3, the DNA is TGTGCCTCCCAACTGGGACAGGGGCACGAGCAGTACTTC. Amino acids: CASQLGQGHEQYF.

The chain employs TRBV5-1 and TRBJ2-7, with a possible D match to TRBD1 (6 bases). V was shortened by 4 bases and J by 2 bases, with 19 bases between the two germline ends. The length of the CDR3 is 16 residues. Germline V gene lookup returns CDR1 SGHRS and CDR2 YFSETQ. This chain's CDR3 is CASSPQADRQAYEQYF. CDR3 in DNA: TGCGCCAGCAGCCCCCAAGCGGACAGACAAGCCTACGAGCAGTACTTC.

This chain joins TRBV5-1 and TRBJ1-4; TRBD1 matches at 12 bases. Germline loops: CDR1 SGHRS, CDR2 YFSETQ. CDR3 length equals 16 residues. The V and J ends lost 3 bases and 6 bases, in that order; junction bases with no gene match: 6. The CDR3 DNA follows: TGCGCCAGCAGCTGGGGACAGGGGGCGGAGGATGAAAAACTGTTTTTT. Its protein product is CASSWGQGAEDEKLFF.